These T cell receptor beta chains were read from a single sample in a study of siplizumab effects on memory and regulatory T cells. Produced via immunoSEQ multiplex PCR; TCRdb's table is partial and in-frame only. The top ten hold over 0.12% of the sample, which has 100,000 to 110,000 clones, about 91% seen once. The sequenced material came from CD4+ T cells sorted from blood. The source of these receptors is a human donor in good health. Each CDR3 is given with its conserved first and last residue. D genes are given only for firm matches. Rows give clone size only sometimes, using once, few, many, or a class for an expanded clone.

len,abundance,v_gene,j_gene,d_gene,CDR3aa,CDR3nt
19,-,TRBV9,TRBJ1-1,TRBD1,CASSVGAGGTGSMNTEAFF,TGTGCCAGCAGCGTAGGGGCAGGAGGGACAGGGTCTATGAACACTGAAGCTTTCTTT
14,-,TRBV7-2,TRBJ1-1,-,CASSLGSARSPSVF,TGTGCCAGCAGCTTAGGATCCGCACGGTCGCCCTCTGTCTTT
15,-,TRBV19,TRBJ1-5,-,CASSSSTYSNQPQHF,TGTGCCAGTAGTTCGTCCACCTATAGCAATCAGCCCCAGCATTTT
15,-,TRBV4-1,TRBJ1-2,-,CASSQVQGFNYGYTF,TGCGCCAGCAGCCAAGTACAGGGCTTCAACTATGGCTACACCTTC
14,-,TRBV4-3,TRBJ1-2,-,CASSQGSRGEGYTF,TGCGCCAGCAGCCAAGGTTCAAGGGGGGAGGGCTACACCTTC
12,few,TRBV7-2,TRBJ1-2,-,CASSLGTGGYTF,TGTGCCAGCAGCTTAGGGACGGGTGGCTACACCTTC
10,-,TRBV28,TRBJ1-2,-,CASSRYGYTF,TGTGCCAGCAGTCGCTATGGCTACACCTTC
15,once,TRBV19,TRBJ1-1,-,CASRTPDRLNTEAFF,TGTGCCAGTAGGACCCCCGACAGATTGAACACTGAAGCTTTCTTT
14,-,TRBV7-2,TRBJ1-2,-,CASSRRQRGEGYTF,TGTGCCAGCAGCCGCCGACAGAGGGGAGAGGGCTACACCTTC
16,-,TRBV4-2,TRBJ2-3,TRBD2,CASSQELAGRTDTQYF,TGTGCCAGCAGCCAAGAACTAGCGGGACGCACAGATACGCAGTATTTT
21,-,TRBV28,TRBJ1-1,-,CASSSLGQGTSILIRVSEAFF,TGTGCCAGCAGTTCCCTGGGTCAGGGTACGAGTATTCTTATCCGAGTATCTGAAGCTTTCTTT
12,-,TRBV29-1,TRBJ1-2,-,CSVYRDPYGYTF,TGCAGCGTGTACAGGGATCCTTATGGCTACACCTTC
16,-,TRBV7-9,TRBJ2-3,-,CASSLVIGQMTDTQYF,TGTGCCAGCAGCTTAGTCATCGGACAGATGACAGATACGCAGTATTTT
15,-,TRBV30,TRBJ1-3,-,CAWSVGTSSGNTIYF,TGTGCCTGGAGTGTCGGGACAAGCTCTGGAAACACCATATATTTT
19,-,TRBV5-6,TRBJ2-2,TRBD2,CASSPLRGSGALNTGELFF,TGTGCCAGCAGCCCCCTAAGGGGTAGCGGGGCCCTCAACACCGGGGAGCTGTTTTTT
15,-,TRBV7-6,TRBJ1-3,-,CASSLGPSSGNTIYF,TGTGCCAGCAGCTTAGGTCCAAGCTCTGGAAACACCATATATTTT
14,-,TRBV9,TRBJ2-2,-,CASSVVGDTGELFF,TGTGCCAGCAGCGTAGTCGGGGACACCGGGGAGCTGTTTTTT
12,-,TRBV7-2,TRBJ2-3,-,CASSEITDTQYF,TGTGCCAGCAGCGAGATCACAGATACGCAGTATTTT
14,-,TRBV19,TRBJ2-1,TRBD2,CASSLLAGGQQQFF,TGTGCCAGTAGTCTTCTAGCGGGGGGGCAGCAGCAGTTCTTC
15,-,TRBV7-3,TRBJ1-4,-,CASSSSGAVGEKLFF,TGTGCCAGCAGCTCTTCAGGGGCCGTTGGAGAAAAACTGTTTTTT
15,-,TRBV10-3,TRBJ2-5,-,CAISPGALNRETQYF,TGTGCCATCAGCCCCGGAGCCCTAAACAGAGAGACCCAGTACTTC
19,-,TRBV18,TRBJ1-6,-,CASSPTTGRVDTYNSPLHF,TGTGCCAGCTCACCTACGACAGGACGGGTCGATACCTATAATTCACCCCTCCACTTT
16,-,TRBV5-1,TRBJ2-1,TRBD2,CASSLVGTRANNEQFF,TGCGCCAGCAGCTTGGTTGGGACTAGGGCTAACAATGAGCAGTTCTTC
15,-,TRBV11-2,TRBJ1-5,-,CASSPTTGGNQPQHF,TGTGCCAGCAGCCCGACGACGGGCGGCAATCAGCCCCAGCATTTT
14,-,TRBV7-2,TRBJ2-2,-,CASSLDPNTGELFF,TGTGCCAGCAGCTTGGACCCTAACACCGGGGAGCTGTTTTTT
17,-,TRBV11-2,TRBJ2-2,-,CASSLGTLEEDTGELFF,TGTGCCAGCAGCTTAGGGACTCTGGAAGAGGACACCGGGGAGCTGTTTTTT
14,-,TRBV6-5,TRBJ1-1,-,CASSYITGVTEAFF,TGTGCCAGCAGTTATATCACCGGGGTTACTGAAGCTTTCTTT
14,-,TRBV19,TRBJ2-1,TRBD2,CASSTRLALLEQFF,TGTGCCAGTAGTACCCGACTAGCGCTTTTGGAGCAGTTCTTC
16,-,TRBV19,TRBJ2-3,TRBD2,CASSNQAGGPTDTQYF,TGTGCCAGTAGTAACCAAGCGGGGGGGCCCACAGATACGCAGTATTTT
14,-,TRBV6-5,TRBJ2-7,TRBD1,CASRRAGGVNEQYF,TGTGCCAGCCGAAGGGCAGGGGGCGTAAACGAGCAGTACTTC
16,-,TRBV10-3,TRBJ2-7,TRBD2,CAIGGASGPASYEQYF,TGTGCCATCGGGGGGGCTAGCGGGCCCGCTTCCTACGAGCAGTACTTC
11,-,TRBV5-6,TRBJ2-7,-,CASSFHYEQYF,TGTGCCAGCAGCTTCCACTACGAGCAGTACTTC
15,-,TRBV2,TRBJ2-4,-,CASSETVLAKNIQYF,TGTGCCAGCAGTGAAACCGTACTAGCCAAAAACATTCAGTACTTC
14,-,TRBV19,TRBJ1-1,-,CASSIQGVGTEAFF,TGTGCCAGTAGTATTCAGGGAGTGGGCACTGAAGCTTTCTTT
14,-,TRBV19,TRBJ2-2,-,CASVLRGNTGELFF,TGTGCCAGTGTACTTAGGGGGAACACCGGGGAGCTGTTTTTT
17,-,TRBV4-1,TRBJ2-6,-,CASSQEPSSTGANVLTF,TGCGCCAGCAGCCAAGAGCCCAGTTCAACTGGGGCCAACGTCCTGACTTTC
14,-,TRBV27,TRBJ2-3,TRBD1,CASNRDSSTDTQYF,TGTGCCAGCAACCGGGACAGCAGCACAGATACGCAGTATTTT
13,-,TRBV7-9,TRBJ2-7,TRBD2,CASRLAGAYEQYF,TGTGCCAGCCGATTGGCGGGGGCCTACGAGCAGTACTTC
12,-,TRBV19,TRBJ2-1,-,CATKAANNEQFF,TGTGCCACCAAAGCGGCGAACAATGAGCAGTTCTTC
15,-,TRBV19,TRBJ1-6,-,CASSIEKGASSPLHF,TGTGCCAGTAGTATAGAAAAGGGTGCGTCCTCACCCCTCCACTTT
15,few,TRBV7-2,TRBJ2-1,TRBD2,CASSHGRGGLIEQFF,TGTGCCAGCAGCCATGGGCGGGGGGGCCTGATTGAGCAGTTCTTC
14,-,TRBV12-5,TRBJ2-3,-,CASGLVTGTDTQYF,TGTGCTAGTGGTTTGGTAACTGGCACAGATACGCAGTATTTT
15,-,TRBV27,TRBJ1-5,-,CASSLEGRGNQPQHF,TGTGCCAGCAGTTTGGAGGGAAGGGGCAATCAGCCCCAGCATTTT
12,-,TRBV11-2,TRBJ2-7,-,CASSLERDEQYF,TGTGCCAGCAGCTTAGAACGGGACGAGCAGTACTTC
13,-,TRBV29-1,TRBJ2-7,TRBD1,CSVRQGPTYEQYF,TGCAGCGTTCGACAGGGGCCCACCTACGAGCAGTACTTC
14,-,TRBV7-2,TRBJ2-5,-,CASSPRASQETQYF,TGTGCCAGCAGCCCGCGGGCCAGCCAAGAGACCCAGTACTTC
16,-,TRBV5-1,TRBJ2-5,TRBD2,CASSLRAGGPLETQYF,TGCGCCAGCAGCTTGCGGGCGGGGGGGCCTCTGGAGACCCAGTACTTC
15,-,TRBV28,TRBJ1-4,TRBD1,CASTRPGQGEEKLFF,TGTGCCAGCACTAGACCGGGACAGGGTGAGGAAAAACTGTTTTTT
15,-,TRBV11-2,TRBJ1-2,TRBD1,CASSFGTGGFYGYTF,TGTGCCAGCAGCTTCGGGACAGGAGGTTTCTATGGCTACACCTTC
12,-,TRBV23-1,TRBJ1-4,-,CASSQSVEKLFF,TGCGCCAGCAGTCAATCCGTTGAAAAACTGTTTTTT
18,-,TRBV28,TRBJ1-1,-,CASSSFWTTYPMNTEAFF,TGTGCCAGCAGTTCCTTCTGGACTACCTACCCTATGAACACTGAAGCTTTCTTT
22,-,TRBV4-3,TRBJ2-3,TRBD2,CASSQAAAGTPSSGERKDTQYF,TGCGCCAGCAGCCAAGCCGCCGCCGGGACACCTTCTAGCGGGGAGCGTAAAGATACGCAGTATTTT
11,-,TRBV28,TRBJ1-6,-,CASSRTLALHF,TGTGCCAGCAGCCGGACCCTGGCCCTCCACTTT
13,-,TRBV30,TRBJ1-1,-,CAWSVGPNTEAFF,TGTGCCTGGAGTGTAGGCCCGAACACTGAAGCTTTCTTT